The 8 T cell receptor beta chains given below trace back to one sample, sequenced in a study of identical twins. TCRdb redid the calling of the 5' RACE reads with MiXCR, one entry per CDR3 protein. Here the sample spans 450,000 to 650,000 distinct CDR3 sequences, over 8.5% being singletons. These data were likewise used in another study, on yellow fever vaccine responses in identical twins.

Sequenced: PBMCs. These receptors all come from a woman aged 18 to 35 in good health.

This clonotype has at least ten counts. The rearrangement links TRBV29-1 to TRBJ2-1; maybe TRBD2 (6 bases). V dropped 8 bases and J dropped 8 bases, with 16 bases sitting between them. CDR3 length: 12 amino acids. Germline lookup yields CDR1 SQVTM and CDR2 ANQGSEA. CDR3 nucleotide sequence: TGCAGCCCCCGCGTTAGCGGCGATGAGCAGTTCTTC. Protein product: CSPRVSGDEQFF.

This chain links TRBV5-1 with TRBJ1-1; weak D call: TRBD1 (5 bases). Trimming removed 5 bases at V and 2 bases at J, with 16 bases between. The CDR3 spans 15 residues. The germline V gene has CDR1 SGHRS and CDR2 YFSETQ. This CDR3 reads CASRPQPDSNTEAFF. CDR3 DNA sequence: TGCGCCAGCAGGCCGCAGCCTGACAGTAACACTGAAGCTTTCTTT.

The rearrangement joins TRBV7-9 to TRBJ2-7; D may correspond to TRBD1 or TRBD2 (5 bases each). Germline V gene data show CDR1 as SEHNR and CDR2 as FQNEAQ (reference sequence). The V gene lost 2 bases and the J gene lost 6 bases, with 17 bases spanning the gap. The CDR3 runs to 15 residues. The CDR3 DNA reads as TGTGCCAGCAGCTTACGGGGACCCTACCAAGGCGAGCAGTACTTC. Amino acids: CASSLRGPYQGEQYF.

The chain combines TRBV7-2 with TRBJ2-3; TRBD2 agrees at 8 bases. Trimming took 1 base from V and 6 from J; bases not matched to a gene: 6. The CDR3 extends over 15 amino acids. Germline lookup yields CDR1 SGHTA and CDR2 FQGNSA. This CDR3 is CASSLVAGGWDTQYF. The DNA for the CDR3 is TGTGCCAGCAGCTTAGTTGCGGGGGGCTGGGATACGCAGTATTTT.

V and J are TRBV24-1 and TRBJ2-2; TRBD2 agrees at 11 bases. The CDR3 loop spans 16 amino acids. Germline assignment: CDR1 KGHDR and CDR2 SFDVKD. With 5 bases clipped from V and 4 bases from J, the junction kept 5 bases outside the gene matches. This chain's CDR3 is CATSGNSGRATGELFF. Here the CDR3 DNA reads TGTGCCACCAGTGGAAATAGCGGGAGGGCCACCGGGGAGCTGTTTTTT.

This clonotype was detected ten times or more. The rearrangement uses TRBV5-1 and TRBJ2-7, with TRBD1 identical over 7 bases. The CDR3 loop spans 15 amino acids. Germline V CDR1 and CDR2: SGHRS, YFSETQ. V dropped 2 bases and J dropped 2; count of bases not matched to a gene: 7. The CDR3 coding sequence is TGCGCCAGCAGCTTTTTGACAGGGACCCCCTACGAGCAGTACTTC. It translates to CASSFLTGTPYEQYF. Complete variable domain (other parts from reference TRBV5-1 and TRBJ2-7): KAGVTQTPRYLIKTRGQQVTLSCSPISGHRSVSWYQQTPGQGLQFLFEYFSETQRNKGNFPGRFSGRQFSNSRSEMNVSTLELGDSALYLCASSFLTGTPYEQYFGPGTRLTVT.

Only a few counts were recorded for this clonotype. V usage is TRBV12-3 or TRBV12-4 and J usage is TRBJ2-1, with 11 bases matching TRBD2. The CDR3 extends over 19 amino acids. J gave up 0 bases and V 8 bases, and 15 bases lay outside the gene matches. The CDR3 DNA reads TGTGCCAGCCGAGCAACCCTAGCGGGGGGTCTAAGCTCCTACAATGAGCAGTTCTTC. This sequence encodes CASRATLAGGLSSYNEQFF.

The CDR3 sequence is CASLGSVFDTQYF. The DNA for the CDR3 is TGTGCCAGCCTTGGATCGGTTTTCGATACGCAGTATTTT. This sequence joins TRBV6-2 or TRBV6-3 and TRBJ2-3, with D unresolved. Germline CDR1 reads MNHEY; CDR2 reads SVGEGT. With 8 bases removed from V and 6 bases from J, the gap between germline ends came to 15 bases. This CDR3 contains 13 residues.